What follows describes a single T cell receptor (beta chain). These data come from a study of blood T cell repertoires in COVID-19. Germline V CDR1 and CDR2: SGHTA, FQGNSA. Trimming took 5 bases from V and 5 from J; bases not matched to a gene: 11. This CDR3 is 15 amino acids long. The assay was immunoSEQ multiplex PCR, and TCRdb's table has in-frame clones only and misses some. The repertoire holds 200,000 to 300,000 clones, with around 87% as singletons. The origin of this receptor is a woman aged 40 to 50 who had recovered from COVID-19. This chain uses TRBV7-2 with TRBJ1-1; TRBD1 aligns across 7 bases. Sequences were obtained from peripheral blood. CDR3 amino acids: CASSGPDRHWTEAFF. The DNA of the CDR3 is TGTGCCAGCAGCGGGCCGGACAGGCATTGGACTGAAGCTTTCTTT.